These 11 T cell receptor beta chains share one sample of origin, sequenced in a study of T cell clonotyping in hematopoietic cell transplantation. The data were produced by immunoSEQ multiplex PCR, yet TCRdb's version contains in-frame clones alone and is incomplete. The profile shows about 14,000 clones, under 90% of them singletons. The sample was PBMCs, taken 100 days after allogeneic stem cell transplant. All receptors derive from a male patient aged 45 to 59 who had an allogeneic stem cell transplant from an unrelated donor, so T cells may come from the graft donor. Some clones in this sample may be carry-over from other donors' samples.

This CDR3 is CASSLSGLRYEQYF. As DNA, the CDR3 is TGTGCCAGCAGCTTATCCGGGTTAAGATACGAGCAGTACTTC. The chain couples TRBV13 to TRBJ2-7, with no clear D. V lost 2 bases and J lost 4, with 12 bases in between. The CDR3 has 14 amino acids. Germline CDR1 reads PRHDT; CDR2 reads FYEKMQ (reference sequence).

The CDR3 sequence is CAGGTGQNIQYF. DNA of the CDR3: TGCGCCGGAGGGACAGGTCAGAACATTCAGTACTTC. The chain recombines TRBV10-2 with TRBJ2-4, with TRBD1 matching 8 bases. The CDR3 runs to 12 residues. Germline assignment: CDR1 WSHSY and CDR2 SAAADI. The ends lost 11 bases at V and 7 bases at J; junction bases unmatched: 7.

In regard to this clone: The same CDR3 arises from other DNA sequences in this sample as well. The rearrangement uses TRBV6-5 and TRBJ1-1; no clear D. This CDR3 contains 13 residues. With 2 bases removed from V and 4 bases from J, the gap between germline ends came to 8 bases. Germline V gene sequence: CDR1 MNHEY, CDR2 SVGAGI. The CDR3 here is CASSYGKATEAFF. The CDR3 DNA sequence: TGTGCCAGCAGTTACGGCAAGGCCACTGAAGCTTTCTTT.

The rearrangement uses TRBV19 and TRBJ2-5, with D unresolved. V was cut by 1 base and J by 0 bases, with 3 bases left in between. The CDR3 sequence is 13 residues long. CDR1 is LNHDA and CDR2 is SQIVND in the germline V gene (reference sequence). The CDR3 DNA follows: TGTGCCAGTAGTATAGGGTACCAAGAGACCCAGTACTTC. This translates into CASSIGYQETQYF.

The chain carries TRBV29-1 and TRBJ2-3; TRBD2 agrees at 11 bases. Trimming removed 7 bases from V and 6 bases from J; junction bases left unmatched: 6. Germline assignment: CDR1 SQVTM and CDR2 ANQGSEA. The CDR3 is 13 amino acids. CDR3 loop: CSGGTSGADTQYF. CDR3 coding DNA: TGCAGCGGAGGGACTAGCGGAGCGGATACGCAGTATTTT.

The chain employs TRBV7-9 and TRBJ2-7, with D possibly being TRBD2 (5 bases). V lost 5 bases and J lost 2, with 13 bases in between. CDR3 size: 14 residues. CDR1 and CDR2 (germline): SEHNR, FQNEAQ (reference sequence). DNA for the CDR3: TGTGCCAGCAGCCATAGGGCGGAGGCCTACGAGCAGTACTTC. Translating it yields CASSHRAEAYEQYF. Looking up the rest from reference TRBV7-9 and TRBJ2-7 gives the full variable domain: DTGVSQNPRHKITKRGQNVTFRCDPISEHNRLYWYRQTLGQGPEFLTYFQNEAQLEKSRLLSDRFSAERPKGSFSTLEIQRTEQGDSAMYLCASSHRAEAYEQYFGPGTRLTVT.

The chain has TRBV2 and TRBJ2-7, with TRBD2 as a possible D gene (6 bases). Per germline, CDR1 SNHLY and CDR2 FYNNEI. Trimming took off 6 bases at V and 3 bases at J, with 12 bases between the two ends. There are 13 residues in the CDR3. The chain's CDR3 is CASRSGGNYEQYF. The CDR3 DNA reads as TGTGCCAGCAGGTCCGGCGGGAACTACGAGCAGTACTTC.

CDR3 region: CASGGSNYGYTF. CDR3 nucleotide sequence: TGTGCCAGCGGGGGATCTAACTATGGCTACACCTTC. This chain joins TRBV9 and TRBJ1-2; the D gene is possibly TRBD1 (5 bases). Per the germline V gene, CDR1 is SGDLS and CDR2 is YYNGEE. The length of the CDR3 is 12 residues. With 7 bases removed from V and 0 bases from J, the gap between germline ends came to 7 bases.

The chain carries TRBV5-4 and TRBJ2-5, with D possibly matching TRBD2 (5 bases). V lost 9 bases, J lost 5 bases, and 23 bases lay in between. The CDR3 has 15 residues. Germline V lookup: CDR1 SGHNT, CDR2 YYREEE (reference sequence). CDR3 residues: CATWEHNSPGETQYF. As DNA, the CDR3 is TGTGCCACTTGGGAGCACAACTCTCCCGGGGAGACCCAGTACTTC.

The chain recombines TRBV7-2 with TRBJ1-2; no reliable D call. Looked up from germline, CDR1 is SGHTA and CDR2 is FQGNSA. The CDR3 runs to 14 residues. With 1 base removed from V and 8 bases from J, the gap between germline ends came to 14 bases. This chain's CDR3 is CASSLDGGIGGYTF. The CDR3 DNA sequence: TGTGCCAGCAGCTTAGACGGCGGGATCGGGGGCTACACCTTC.

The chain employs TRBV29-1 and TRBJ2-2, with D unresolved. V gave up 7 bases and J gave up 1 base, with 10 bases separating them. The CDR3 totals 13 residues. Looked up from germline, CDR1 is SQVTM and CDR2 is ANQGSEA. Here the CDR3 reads CSGKTRNTGELFF. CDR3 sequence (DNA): TGCAGCGGTAAAACTCGGAACACCGGGGAGCTGTTTTTT.